A selection of T cell receptor beta chains follows, all from one sample in a study of T cell clonotyping in hematopoietic cell transplantation. The protocol was immunoSEQ multiplex PCR, while the TCRdb copy is restricted to in-frame clones and leaves out a portion. The sample lists roughly 40,000 clones; 95% were seen once. The sequenced material came from peripheral blood mononuclear cells. The receptors were sampled from a young man in good health. Some clones in this sample may be carry-over from other donors' samples. Each CDR3 is given with its conserved first and last residue.

v_gene	j_gene	CDR3aa
TRBV30	TRBJ1-5	CAWSIQGKQPQHF
TRBV11-3	TRBJ1-1	CASSLPRGTGTEAFF
TRBV7-2	TRBJ2-7	CASSPQTGLREQYF
TRBV11-2	TRBJ1-2	CASSLDRSLYGYTF
TRBV29-1	TRBJ2-7	CSVEGVGLGQYF
TRBV6-1	TRBJ2-7	CASSGGQGIYEQYF
TRBV19	TRBJ1-5	CASSRGTGSQPQHF
TRBV25-1	TRBJ2-3	CASSDEAGPGAQYF
TRBV2	TRBJ2-5	CASSPSVAGGRETQYF
TRBV7-9	TRBJ2-5	CASSLAKDGETQYF
TRBV6-5	TRBJ2-1	CASSKGVEQFF
TRBV30	TRBJ2-7	CAWSVDRGSGEQYF
TRBV9	TRBJ1-1	CASSKYRDMNTEAFF
TRBV6-5	TRBJ1-1	CASSYSGRGFEAFF
TRBV30	TRBJ1-4	CAWSGGTPDEKLFF
TRBV4-1	TRBJ1-1	CASSQDDHRGPTEAFF
TRBV19	TRBJ2-7	CASSIGLNSYEQYF
TRBV5-6	TRBJ1-1	CASSPGGLLAFF
TRBV4-1	TRBJ2-7	CASSQGSGTYAYEQYF
TRBV5-1	TRBJ1-2	CASSGQGSTYGYTF
TRBV10-2	TRBJ2-7	CASSDSTGSTYEQYF
TRBV5-1	TRBJ1-1	CASSFGQPGTEAFF
TRBV9	TRBJ1-2	CASSVQNGGYTF